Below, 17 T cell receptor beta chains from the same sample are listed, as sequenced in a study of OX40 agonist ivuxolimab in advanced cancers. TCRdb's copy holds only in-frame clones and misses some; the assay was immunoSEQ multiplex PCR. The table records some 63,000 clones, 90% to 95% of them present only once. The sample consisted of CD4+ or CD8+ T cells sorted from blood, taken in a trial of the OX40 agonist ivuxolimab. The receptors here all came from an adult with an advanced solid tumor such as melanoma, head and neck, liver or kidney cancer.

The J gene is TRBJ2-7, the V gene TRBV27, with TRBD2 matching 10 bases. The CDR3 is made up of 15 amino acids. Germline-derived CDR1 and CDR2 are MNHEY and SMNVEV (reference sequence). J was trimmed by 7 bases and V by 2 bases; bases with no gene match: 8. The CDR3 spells CASSLGLAGAGEQYF. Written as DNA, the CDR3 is TGTGCCAGCAGTTTAGGCCTAGCGGGAGCTGGGGAGCAGTACTTC.

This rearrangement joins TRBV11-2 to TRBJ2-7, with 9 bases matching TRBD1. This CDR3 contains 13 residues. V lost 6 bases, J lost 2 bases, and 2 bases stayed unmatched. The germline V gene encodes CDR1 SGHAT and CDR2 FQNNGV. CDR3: CASRGQGPYEQYF. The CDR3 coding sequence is TGTGCCAGCAGGGGACAGGGCCCCTACGAGCAGTACTTC.

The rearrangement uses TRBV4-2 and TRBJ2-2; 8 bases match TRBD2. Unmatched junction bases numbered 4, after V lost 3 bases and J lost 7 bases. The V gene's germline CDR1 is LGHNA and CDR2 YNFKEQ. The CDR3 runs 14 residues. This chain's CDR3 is CASSQGSGIGELFF. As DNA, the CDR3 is TGTGCCAGCAGCCAGGGTAGCGGGATCGGGGAGCTGTTTTTT.

The CDR3 DNA reads TGTGCCAGCAGGGACAGAACTAATGAAAAACTGTTTTTT. It translates to CASRDRTNEKLFF. The chain employs TRBV7-9 and TRBJ1-4, with a tentative D call TRBD1 (6 bases). CDR1 and CDR2 from the germline V gene are SEHNR and FQNEAQ (reference sequence). Trimming removed 6 bases from V and 1 base from J, with 6 bases in between. CDR3 length equals 13 residues.

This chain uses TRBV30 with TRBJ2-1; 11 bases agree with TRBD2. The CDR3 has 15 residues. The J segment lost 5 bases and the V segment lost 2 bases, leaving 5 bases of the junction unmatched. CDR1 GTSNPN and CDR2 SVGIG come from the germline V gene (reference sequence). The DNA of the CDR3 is TGTGCCTGGAGTTACGGGACTAGCGGAAACAATGAGCAGTTCTTC. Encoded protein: CAWSYGTSGNNEQFF.

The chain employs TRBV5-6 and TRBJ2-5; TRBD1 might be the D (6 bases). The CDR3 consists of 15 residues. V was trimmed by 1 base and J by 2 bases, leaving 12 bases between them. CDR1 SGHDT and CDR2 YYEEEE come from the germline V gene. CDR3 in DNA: TGTGCCAGCAGCTTGAAATACGACAGGCAAGAGACCCAGTACTTC. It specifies CASSLKYDRQETQYF.

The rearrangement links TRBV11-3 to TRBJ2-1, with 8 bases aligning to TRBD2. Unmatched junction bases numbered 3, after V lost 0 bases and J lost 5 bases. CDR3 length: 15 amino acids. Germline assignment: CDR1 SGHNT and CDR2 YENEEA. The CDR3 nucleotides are TGTGCCAGCAGCTTAGATCCGGGGGGGGACAATGAGCAGTTCTTC. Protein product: CASSLDPGGDNEQFF.

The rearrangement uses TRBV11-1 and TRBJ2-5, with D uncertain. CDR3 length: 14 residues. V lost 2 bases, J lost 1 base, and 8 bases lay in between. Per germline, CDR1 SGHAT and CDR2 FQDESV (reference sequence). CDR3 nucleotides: TGTGCCAGCAGCTTATTGTTGTTCCAAGAGACCCAGTACTTC. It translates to CASSLLLFQETQYF. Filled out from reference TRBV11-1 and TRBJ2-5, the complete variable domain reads EAEVAQSPRYKITEKSQAVAFWCDPISGHATLYWYRQILGQGPELLVQFQDESVVDDSQLPKDRFSAERLKGVDSTLKIQPAELGDSAMYLCASSLLLFQETQYFGPGTRLLVL.

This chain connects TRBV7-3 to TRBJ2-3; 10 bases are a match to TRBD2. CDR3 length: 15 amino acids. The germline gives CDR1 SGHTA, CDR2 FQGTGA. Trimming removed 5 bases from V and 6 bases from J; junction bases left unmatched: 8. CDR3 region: CASSNRTSGQDTQYF. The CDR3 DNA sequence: TGTGCCAGCAGCAATCGGACTAGCGGCCAGGATACGCAGTATTTT.

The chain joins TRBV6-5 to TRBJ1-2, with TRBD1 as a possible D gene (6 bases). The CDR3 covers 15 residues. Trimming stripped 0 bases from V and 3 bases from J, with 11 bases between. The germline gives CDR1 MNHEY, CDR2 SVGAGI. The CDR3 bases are TGTGCCAGCAGTTACTCGGGGGGGCACGACTATGGCTACACCTTC. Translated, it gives CASSYSGGHDYGYTF.

CDR3 sequence (DNA): TGTGCCAGCAGCTTAGGACAGGGCAACTATGGCTACACCTTC. Amino acid sequence: CASSLGQGNYGYTF. The chain has TRBV7-8 and TRBJ1-2, with 7 positions matching TRBD1. The CDR3 extends over 14 amino acids. V was pared by 1 base and J by 2 bases, with 1 base of the junction left unmatched. CDR1 is SGHVS, CDR2 FQNEAQ, per germline. Looking up the rest from reference TRBV7-8 and TRBJ1-2 gives the full variable domain: GAGVSQSPRYKVAKRGQDVALRCDPISGHVSLFWYQQALGQGPEFLTYFQNEAQLDKSGLPSDRFFAERPEGSVSTLKIQRTQQEDSAVYLCASSLGQGNYGYTFGSGTRLTVV.

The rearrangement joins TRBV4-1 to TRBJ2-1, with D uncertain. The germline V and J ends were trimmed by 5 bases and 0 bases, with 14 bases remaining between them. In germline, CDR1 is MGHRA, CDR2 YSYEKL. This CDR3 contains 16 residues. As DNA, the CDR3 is TGCGCCAGCAGCTTCGCCGGCCCGAGCTCCTACAATGAGCAGTTCTTC. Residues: CASSFAGPSSYNEQFF.

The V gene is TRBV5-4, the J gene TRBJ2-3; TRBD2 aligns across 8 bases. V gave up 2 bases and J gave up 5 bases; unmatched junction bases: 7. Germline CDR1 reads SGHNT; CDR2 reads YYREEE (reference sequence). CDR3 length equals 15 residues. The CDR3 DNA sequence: TGTGCCAGCAGCTTCTACGGGAGGGCCGTAGATACGCAGTATTTT. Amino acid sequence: CASSFYGRAVDTQYF. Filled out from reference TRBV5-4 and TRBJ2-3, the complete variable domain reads ETGVTQSPTHLIKTRGQQVTLRCSSQSGHNTVSWYQQALGQGPQFIFQYYREEENGRGNFPPRFSGLQFPNYSSELNVNALELDDSALYLCASSFYGRAVDTQYFGPGTRLTVL.

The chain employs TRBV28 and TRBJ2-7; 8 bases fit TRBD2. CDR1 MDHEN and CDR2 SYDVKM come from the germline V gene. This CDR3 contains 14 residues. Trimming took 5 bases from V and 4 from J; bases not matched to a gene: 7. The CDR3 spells CASSEAGDAYEQYF. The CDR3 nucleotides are TGTGCCAGCAGTGAAGCGGGAGACGCGTACGAGCAGTACTTC. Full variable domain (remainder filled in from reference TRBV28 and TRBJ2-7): DVKVTQSSRYLVKRTGEKVFLECVQDMDHENMFWYRQDPGLGLRLIYFSYDVKMKEKGDIPEGYSVSREKKERFSLILESASTNQTSMYLCASSEAGDAYEQYFGPGTRLTVT.

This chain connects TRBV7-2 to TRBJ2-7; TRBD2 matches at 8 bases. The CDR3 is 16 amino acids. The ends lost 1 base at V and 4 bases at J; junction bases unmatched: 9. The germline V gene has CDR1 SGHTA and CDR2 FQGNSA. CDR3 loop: CASSLERLAGSYEQYF. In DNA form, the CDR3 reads TGTGCCAGCAGCTTAGAGCGCCTAGCGGGTTCGTACGAGCAGTACTTC.

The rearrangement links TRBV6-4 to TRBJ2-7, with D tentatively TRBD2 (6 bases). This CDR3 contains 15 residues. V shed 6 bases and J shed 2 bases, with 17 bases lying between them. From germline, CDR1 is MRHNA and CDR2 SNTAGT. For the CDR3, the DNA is TGTGCCAGCAGCTGGGGCGGGACGCCTACCTACGAGCAGTACTTC. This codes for CASSWGGTPTYEQYF.

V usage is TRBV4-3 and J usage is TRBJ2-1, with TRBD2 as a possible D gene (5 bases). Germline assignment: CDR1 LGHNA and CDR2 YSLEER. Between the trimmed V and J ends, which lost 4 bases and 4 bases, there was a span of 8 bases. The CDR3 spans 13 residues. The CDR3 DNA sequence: TGCGCCAGCAGCCGGACTTTTTACAATGAGCAGTTCTTC. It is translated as CASSRTFYNEQFF.